The source of this T cell receptor (beta chain) is a study of OX40 agonist ivuxolimab in advanced cancers. This CDR3 is built from 12 residues. The V and J ends lost 4 bases and 5 bases, in that order; junction bases with no gene match: 2. The germline CDR1 and CDR2 sequences are KGHSH and LQKENI. Only in-frame clones appear in the TCRdb table, and some are missing; sequencing was by immunoSEQ multiplex PCR. The table shows around 63,000 clones, with less than 85% occurring only once. The rearrangement joins TRBV18 to TRBJ2-7; 7 nucleotides line up with TRBD1. The receptor comes from an adult with an advanced solid tumor such as melanoma, head and neck, liver or kidney cancer. Material: CD4+ or CD8+ T cells sorted from blood, obtained in a trial of the OX40 agonist ivuxolimab. The CDR3 nucleotides read TGTGCCAGCTCACAACAGGGGAACGAGCAGTACTTC. It is translated as CASSQQGNEQYF.